These 21 T cell receptor beta chains were sequenced from one sample in a study of identical twins (TCRdb year 2016). Library preparation employed 5' RACE. Sequenced on an Illumina HiSeq 2000. TCRdb's own reprocessing of the public reads used fastp at Q25 and MiXCR and kept productive beta chains. Each CDR3 protein appears once, grouped with its most common genes and DNA. This sample lists 420,000 or so distinct CDR3 sequences; about a fifth were detected once. Clones ranked in the top ten supply 9% to 15% of the sample. The sequenced material came from naive T cells sorted from blood. Read against the paper, the sample's cell subset or site label means: cells isolated with a human naive T-cell isolation kit. The source of these receptors is a man in his fifties in good health.

This clonotype has more than one count but fewer than ten. This rearrangement joins TRBV10-1 to TRBJ2-7, with TRBD1 as a possible D gene (5 bases). The CDR3 runs to 14 residues. The germline V gene encodes CDR1 WNHNN and CDR2 SYGVQD (reference sequence). V lost 3 bases and J lost 3, with 12 bases in between. The CDR3 sequence: CASSDSEQVYEQYF. The CDR3 nucleotides are TGCGCCAGCAGTGATTCGGAACAGGTCTACGAGCAGTACTTC.

Only a few counts were recorded for this clonotype. This rearrangement joins TRBV25-1 to TRBJ2-1; D is possibly TRBD1 (6 bases). This CDR3 is built from 15 residues. Germline V gene data show CDR1 as MGHDK and CDR2 as SYGVNS. V gave up 7 bases and J gave up 0 bases, with 13 bases separating them. CDR3 DNA sequence: TGTGCCAGCATGCCCCAGGGGAACTCCTACAATGAGCAGTTCTTC. Translated: CASMPQGNSYNEQFF.

This clonotype turned up a few times. CDR3 coding DNA: TGCGCCAGCAGCATGGGACAGGTGATCATGAACACTGAAGCTTTCTTT. It is translated as CASSMGQVIMNTEAFF. V usage is TRBV5-1 and J usage is TRBJ1-1; 8 bases match TRBD1. CDR3 size: 16 residues. Germline values: CDR1 SGHRS, CDR2 YFSETQ. The trim removed 4 bases at V and 0 bases at J, leaving 8 bases unmatched.

The J gene is TRBJ1-3, the V gene TRBV18, with 7 bases aligning to TRBD1. The CDR3 is made up of 15 amino acids. Losses at the gene ends were 0 bases for V and 4 bases for J; bases not matched to a gene: 3. The V gene's germline CDR1 is KGHSH and CDR2 LQKENI. The CDR3 region has the DNA TGTGCCAGCTCACCACCGAGACAGGGCGGAAACACCATATATTTT. This encodes CASSPPRQGGNTIYF.

This clonotype was detected only a few times. The J gene is TRBJ1-5, the V gene TRBV6-1; TRBD1 is a possible D gene (6 bases). The CDR3 totals 14 residues. V lost 7 bases and J 7 bases, leaving 17 bases between the germline ends. Germline lookup yields CDR1 MNHNS and CDR2 SASEGT. CDR3 in amino acids: CASTGGRDNQPQHF. CDR3 in DNA: TGTGCCAGCACTGGGGGCAGGGATAACCAGCCCCAGCATTTT.

This clonotype turned up a few times. The chain employs TRBV29-1 and TRBJ2-1, with TRBD2 matching 8 bases. The CDR3 runs 16 residues. V lost 1 base to trimming and J lost 0 bases; unmatched junction nucleotides: 5. The germline V gene encodes CDR1 SQVTM and CDR2 ANQGSEA. Here the CDR3 reads CSVEGIAGSSYNEQFF. CDR3 bases: TGCAGCGTTGAAGGGATAGCGGGGAGCTCCTACAATGAGCAGTTCTTC.

In its sample, this clonotype was seen many times. The V and J genes are TRBV4-3 and TRBJ1-5, with D uncertain. The CDR3 consists of 14 residues. From germline, CDR1 is LGHNA and CDR2 YSLEER. The V and J ends lost 1 base and 6 bases respectively, with 10 bases between them. The DNA of the CDR3 is TGCGCCAGCAGCCAAGCCGAAGCTTCTCAGCCCCAGCATTTT. Its translation is CASSQAEASQPQHF.

The genes are TRBV10-3 and TRBJ2-3; 10 bases match TRBD1. The CDR3 is made up of 13 amino acids. Germline loops: CDR1 ENHRY, CDR2 SYGVKD. J gave up 5 bases and V 11 bases, and 7 bases lay outside the gene matches. Here the CDR3 DNA reads TGTGCCTCTCGACAGGGGGCCATAGATACGCAGTATTTT. It encodes CASRQGAIDTQYF.

V gene TRBV10-3 combines with J gene TRBJ2-5; the D gene could be TRBD1 or TRBD2 (5 bases each). Germline V gene lookup returns CDR1 ENHRY and CDR2 SYGVKD. The ends were cut back, 9 bases at V and 5 bases at J, with 19 bases in the middle. The CDR3 has 14 residues. The CDR3 sequence: CAITRDGEAETQYF. Here the CDR3 DNA reads TGTGCCATTACCCGGGACGGCGAAGCGGAGACCCAGTACTTC.

This clonotype has ten or more counts. The chain couples TRBV12-3 or TRBV12-4 to TRBJ1-6; possibly TRBD1 for D (5 bases). V lost 5 bases to trimming and J lost 2 bases, with 13 bases between them. This CDR3 spans 16 amino acids. In DNA form, the CDR3 reads TGTGCCAGCAGTCCGTGGACAAGCACCTATAATTCACCCCTCCACTTT. It codes for CASSPWTSTYNSPLHF.

The rearrangement joins TRBV20-1 to TRBJ2-7; 10 nucleotides agree with TRBD2. V dropped 1 base and J dropped 3; count of bases not matched to a gene: 9. Germline values: CDR1 DFQATT, CDR2 SNEGSKA (reference sequence). CDR3 length equals 16 residues. Here the CDR3 reads CSARGRASGRVYEQYF. The CDR3 DNA sequence: TGCAGTGCTAGAGGCCGGGCTAGCGGGAGAGTCTACGAGCAGTACTTC.

This clonotype appeared many times. The chain recombines TRBV7-2 with TRBJ2-7; perhaps TRBD1 as D (6 bases). CDR1 and CDR2 (germline): SGHTA, FQGNSA. This CDR3 comprises 13 residues. V dropped 8 bases and J dropped 0 bases, with 11 bases sitting between them. CDR3 sequence: CASGAGASYEQYF. The CDR3 DNA reads as TGTGCCAGCGGGGCAGGGGCCTCCTACGAGCAGTACTTC.

The table lists this clonotype with many counts. The rearrangement links TRBV29-1 to TRBJ1-1; 10 bases are a match to TRBD1. The CDR3 extends over 15 amino acids. Germline CDR1 is SQVTM and CDR2 is ANQGSEA. V gave up 6 bases and J gave up 0 bases; unmatched junction bases: 7. The CDR3 region has the DNA TGCAGCGTGACAGGGGGCCTAGGGGTGAACACTGAAGCTTTCTTT. It codes for CSVTGGLGVNTEAFF.

The table lists this clonotype with many counts. The chain's CDR3 is CAWSPRDSKRQYF. In DNA, the CDR3 is TGTGCCTGGAGTCCCCGGGACAGTAAACGGCAGTACTTC. V and J are TRBV30 and TRBJ2-7, with 7 bases aligning to TRBD1. The CDR3 contains 13 residues. The ends lost 2 bases at V and 9 bases at J; junction bases unmatched: 10. CDR1 and CDR2 from the germline V gene are GTSNPN and SVGIG (reference sequence).

The chain links TRBV11-2 to TRBJ1-6; D uncertain. Germline values: CDR1 SGHAT, CDR2 FQNNGV. With 1 base removed from V and 2 bases from J, the gap between germline ends came to 0 bases. CDR3 size: 13 residues. The DNA for the CDR3 is TGTGCCAGCAGCTTAGCCTATAATTCACCCCTCCACTTT. As protein: CASSLAYNSPLHF.

V gene TRBV11-2 combines with J gene TRBJ2-6, with a possible D match to TRBD2 (6 bases). Trimming pared 0 bases from V and 0 bases from J, leaving 24 bases between. The CDR3 contains 22 residues. Looked up from germline, CDR1 is SGHAT and CDR2 is FQNNGV. As DNA, the CDR3 is TGTGCCAGCAGCTTAGAAAGGCCGTCCGGGACTTCGGAACTCTCTGGGGCCAACGTCCTGACTTTC. The encoded protein is CASSLERPSGTSELSGANVLTF.

The rearrangement uses TRBV5-4 and TRBJ2-2; possibly TRBD1 or TRBD2 for D (5 bases each). The CDR3 runs 13 residues. V lost 0 bases and J 7 bases, leaving 7 bases between the germline ends. Germline loops: CDR1 SGHNT, CDR2 YYREEE (reference sequence). The CDR3 nucleotides are TGTGCCAGCAGCTTGGCTGGGGGCGGGGAGCTGTTTTTT. It codes for CASSLAGGGELFF. Full variable domain (missing parts from reference TRBV5-4 and TRBJ2-2): ETGVTQSPTHLIKTRGQQVTLRCSSQSGHNTVSWYQQALGQGPQFIFQYYREEENGRGNFPPRFSGLQFPNYSSELNVNALELDDSALYLCASSLAGGGELFFGEGSRLTVL.

This clonotype appeared once. The rearrangement links TRBV5-5 to TRBJ1-1; D is ambiguous. The CDR3 totals 13 residues. Germline assignment: CDR1 SGHKS and CDR2 YYEKEE (reference sequence). V lost 4 bases to trimming and J lost 2 bases, with 9 bases between them. The CDR3: CASSRDPNTEAFF. Written as DNA, the CDR3 is TGTGCCAGCAGCCGAGACCCCAACACTGAAGCTTTCTTT.

This chain links TRBV11-2 with TRBJ2-3; D perhaps matches TRBD1 (7 bases). CDR3 length: 16 amino acids. Looked up from germline, CDR1 is SGHAT and CDR2 is FQNNGV. Trimming removed 4 bases from V and 5 bases from J, with 19 bases in between. The DNA for the CDR3 is TGTGCCAGCAGCTCGCTCAGGGGGAGGATAGGAGATACGCAGTATTTT. Its translation is CASSSLRGRIGDTQYF.

This clonotype appeared a few times. The chain combines TRBV12-3 or TRBV12-4 with TRBJ2-7; TRBD1 agrees at 8 bases. Trimming removed 4 bases from V and 5 bases from J; junction bases left unmatched: 7. The CDR3 covers 14 residues. CDR3 in amino acids: CASSSVDRVNEQYF. As DNA, the CDR3 is TGTGCCAGCAGTTCGGTGGACAGGGTTAACGAGCAGTACTTC.

The rearrangement links TRBV19 to TRBJ2-3; 11 nucleotides match TRBD2. The CDR3 is 16 amino acids. V shed 7 bases, J shed 2 bases, and the junction held 8 bases outside the gene matches. CDR1 is LNHDA and CDR2 is SQIVND in the germline V gene (reference sequence). The CDR3 reads CASNSGGEFYTDTQYF. The CDR3 bases are TGTGCCAGTAATAGCGGGGGGGAGTTCTACACAGATACGCAGTATTTT.